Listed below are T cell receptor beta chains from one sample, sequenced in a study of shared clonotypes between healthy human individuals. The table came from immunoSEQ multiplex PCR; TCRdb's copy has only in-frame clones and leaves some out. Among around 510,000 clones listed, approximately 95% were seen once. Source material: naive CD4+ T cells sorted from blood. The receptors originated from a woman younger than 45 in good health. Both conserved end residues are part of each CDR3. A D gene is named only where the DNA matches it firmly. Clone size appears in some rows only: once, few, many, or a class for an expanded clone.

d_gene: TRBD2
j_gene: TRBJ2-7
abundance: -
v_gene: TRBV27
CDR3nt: TGTGCCAGCAGTCCACTAGCGGGAGGCTACGAGCAGTACTTC
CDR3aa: CASSPLAGGYEQYF

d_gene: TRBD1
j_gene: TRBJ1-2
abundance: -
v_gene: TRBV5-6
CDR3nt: TGTGCCAGCAGGAGAGGACAGGGTAGCCGTGGCTACACCTTC
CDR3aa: CASRRGQGSRGYTF

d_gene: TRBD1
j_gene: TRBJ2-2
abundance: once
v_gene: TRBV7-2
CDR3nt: TGTGCCAGCAGCTTACTACAGGGGAGCACCGGGGAGCTGTTTTTT
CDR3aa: CASSLLQGSTGELFF

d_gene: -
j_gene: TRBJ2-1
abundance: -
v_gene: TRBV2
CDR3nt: TGTGCCAGCAGTCGGGACACCGAGGTGCGTTTCTTC
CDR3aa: CASSRDTEVRFF

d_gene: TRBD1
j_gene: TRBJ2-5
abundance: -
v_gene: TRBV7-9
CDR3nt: TGTGCCAGCAGCCTTGGACAGGGAGGGACCCAGTACTTC
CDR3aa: CASSLGQGGTQYF

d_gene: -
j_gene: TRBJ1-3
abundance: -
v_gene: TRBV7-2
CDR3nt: TGTGCCAGCACCCTGACCTCTGGAAACACCATATATTTT
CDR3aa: CASTLTSGNTIYF

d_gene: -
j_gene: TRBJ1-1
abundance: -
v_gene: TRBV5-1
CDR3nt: TGCGCCAGCAGGGGTTCGAGGGGGAACACTGAAGCTTTCTTT
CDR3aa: CASRGSRGNTEAFF

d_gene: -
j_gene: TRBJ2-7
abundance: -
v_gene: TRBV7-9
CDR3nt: TGTGCCAGCAGCTTCTCGAGCGGGTGGGTTCCACAAGAGCAGTACTTC
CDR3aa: CASSFSSGWVPQEQYF

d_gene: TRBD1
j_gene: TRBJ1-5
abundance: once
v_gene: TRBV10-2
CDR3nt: TGCGCCAGCAGCTACGGACAGGGGTATGCGCCCCAGCATTTT
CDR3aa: CASSYGQGYAPQHF

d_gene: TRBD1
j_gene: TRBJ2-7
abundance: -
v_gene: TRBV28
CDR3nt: TGTGCCAGCAGGAGACGTCCGGACGGGACAGGGAAACCCTACGAGCAGTACTTC
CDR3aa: CASRRRPDGTGKPYEQYF

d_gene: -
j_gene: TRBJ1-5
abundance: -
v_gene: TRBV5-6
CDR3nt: TGTGCCAGCAGCTTATTGGGGGTGGGCAATCAGCCCCAGCATTTT
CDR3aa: CASSLLGVGNQPQHF

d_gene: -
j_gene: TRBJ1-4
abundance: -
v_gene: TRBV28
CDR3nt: TGTGCTTTGGAGACAGAAGGTAATGAAAAACTGTTTTTT
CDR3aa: CALETEGNEKLFF

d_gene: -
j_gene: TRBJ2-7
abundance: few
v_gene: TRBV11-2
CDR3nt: TGTGCCAGCAGCTTAGTCGGCACATACGAGCAGTACTTC
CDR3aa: CASSLVGTYEQYF

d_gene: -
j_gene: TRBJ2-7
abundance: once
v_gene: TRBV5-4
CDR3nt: TGTGCCAGCAGCTTGGATTCTAGCGTTACCTACGAGCAGTACTTC
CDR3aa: CASSLDSSVTYEQYF

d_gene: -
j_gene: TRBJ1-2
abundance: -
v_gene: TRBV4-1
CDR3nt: TGCGCCAGCAGCCAAGGCCGGGGCGGGGGGCTTGGCTACACCTTC
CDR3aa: CASSQGRGGGLGYTF

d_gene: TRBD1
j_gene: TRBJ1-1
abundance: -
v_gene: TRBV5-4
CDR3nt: TGTGCCAGCAGCTCAGGGGGTCCGGGTCTGAACACTGAAGCTTTCTTT
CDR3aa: CASSSGGPGLNTEAFF

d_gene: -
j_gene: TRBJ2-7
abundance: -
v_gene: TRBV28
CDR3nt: TGTGCCAGCAGTTTACGGCAGGGGAGGTACGAGCAGTACTTC
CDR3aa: CASSLRQGRYEQYF

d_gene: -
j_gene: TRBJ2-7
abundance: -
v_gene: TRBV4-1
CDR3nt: TGCGCCAGCAGCCAAACTCTCCGGGACCCAGCCTACGAGCAGTACTTC
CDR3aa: CASSQTLRDPAYEQYF

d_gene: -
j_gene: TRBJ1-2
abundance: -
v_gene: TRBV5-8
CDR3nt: TGTGCCAGCAGCTTGGTCGTCACATACTATGGCTACACCTTC
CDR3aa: CASSLVVTYYGYTF

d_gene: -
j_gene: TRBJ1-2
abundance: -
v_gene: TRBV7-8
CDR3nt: TGTGCCAGCAGCGCGGAGTATCGGGAGAACTATGGCTACACCTTC
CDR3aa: CASSAEYRENYGYTF

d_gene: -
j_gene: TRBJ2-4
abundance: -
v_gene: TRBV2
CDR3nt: TGTGCCAGCCGGGGCAGCAAAAACATTCAGTACTTC
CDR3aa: CASRGSKNIQYF

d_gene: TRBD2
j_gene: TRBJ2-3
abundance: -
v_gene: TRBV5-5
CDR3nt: TGTGCCAGCAGCCTGACTAGCGGGAGGGTTCCAGATACGCAGTATTTT
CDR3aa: CASSLTSGRVPDTQYF

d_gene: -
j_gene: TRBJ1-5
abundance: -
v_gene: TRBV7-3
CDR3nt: TGTGCCAGCAGCTCCCTGGCCCAGCATTTT
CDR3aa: CASSSLAQHF

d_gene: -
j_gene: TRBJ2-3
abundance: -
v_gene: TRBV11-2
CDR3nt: TGTGCCAGCAGCTTAGTAGGAGACACAGATACGCAGTATTTT
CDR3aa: CASSLVGDTDTQYF